This TCR beta chain is from a study of T cell changes during pregnancy in multiple sclerosis. CDR3 size: 15 residues. The germline V gene has CDR1 WNHNN and CDR2 SYGVQD (reference sequence). The V and J ends lost 6 bases and 0 bases, in that order; junction bases with no gene match: 4. Clones were sequenced by immunoSEQ multiplex PCR, and TCRdb holds only the in-frame ones, with some missing. This table holds around 71,000 clones, more than 80% found once. The sample was peripheral blood, taken in the third trimester of pregnancy. This sequence joins TRBV10-1 and TRBJ1-4; 7 nucleotides agree with TRBD1. The receptor was derived from a female donor with multiple sclerosis, enrolled in a pregnancy study. CDR3 sequence: CASSRGQTTNEKLFF. DNA for the CDR3: TGCGCCAGCAGCCGGGGACAGACAACTAATGAAAAACTGTTTTTT.